Listed below are T cell receptor beta chains from one sample, sequenced in a study of T cell repertoires in cytomegalovirus infection. One entry per CDR3 protein, called by TCRdb with MiXCR from the reads. Of 310,000 or so distinct CDR3 sequences listed, roughly a tenth are singletons. Sequences were obtained from PBMCs. These receptors were collected from a human donor in good health (CMV status not recorded). Some clones in this sample may be carry-over from other donors' samples. Each CDR3 is given with its conserved first and last residue. Clone size is shown for a subset of rows, as once, few, many or a class of expanded clone.

V: TRBV20-1; size: many; CDR3: CSARGRGAGNTIYF
V: TRBV5-1; size: .; CDR3: CASSLVRAGETQYF
V: TRBV27; size: .; CDR3: CASRHEGSSYNEQFF
V: TRBV6-2/TRBV6-3; size: many; CDR3: CASSYSRTGGWYTEAFF
V: TRBV6-2/TRBV6-3; size: many; CDR3: CASRQGYNQPQHF
V: TRBV7-6; size: many; CDR3: CASSYRGGQLDSYNEQFF
V: TRBV20-1; size: few; CDR3: CSAKGLAGSYEQYF
V: TRBV20-1; size: many; CDR3: CSARALRGAKTDTQYF
V: TRBV2; size: .; CDR3: CASSRIGGDTGELFF
V: TRBV29-1; size: many; CDR3: CSVHPGSLQTQYF
V: TRBV6-5; size: .; CDR3: CASRGTGLANEKLFF
V: TRBV10-3; size: many; CDR3: CATRLAEPNYGYTF
V: TRBV10-3; size: few; CDR3: CAISESRDPYEQYF
V: TRBV10-3; size: .; CDR3: CAISDGQVNTEAFF
V: TRBV20-1; size: few; CDR3: CSARGSPSNQPQHF
V: TRBV20-1; size: once; CDR3: CSAREGFHYGYTF
V: TRBV6-5; size: many; CDR3: CASSYTGDQPQHF
V: TRBV18; size: few; CDR3: CASSPLRGPVDEQFF
V: TRBV28; size: .; CDR3: CASSLLPGQGKGYTF
V: TRBV5-1; size: .; CDR3: CASSSPRQGGNMNTEAFF
V: TRBV6-5; size: .; CDR3: CASSSLGTGFGEAFF
V: TRBV29-1; size: few; CDR3: CSVEVGDQETQYF
V: TRBV2; size: many; CDR3: CASSTTGKTGYTF
V: TRBV13; size: few; CDR3: CASSFVYEGGTTDTQYF
V: TRBV2; size: many; CDR3: CASNLKGRIQETQYF
V: TRBV12-3/TRBV12-4; size: many; CDR3: CASSFDRDSNQPQHF
V: TRBV5-1; size: few; CDR3: CASRLDRTTFGEQYF
V: TRBV28; size: many; CDR3: CASSTSGVTEAFF
V: TRBV27; size: many; CDR3: CASSFLRGGPYNEQFF
V: TRBV10-2; size: many; CDR3: CASSVGGQTLDRGTFYGYTF
V: TRBV2; size: many; CDR3: CASSEAFSGATSYEQYF
V: TRBV20-1; size: many; CDR3: CSARFGAGGDTQYF
V: TRBV12-3/TRBV12-4; size: many; CDR3: CASSLAQGAEAFF
V: TRBV20-1; size: .; CDR3: CSARDGGQGISQPQHF
V: TRBV18; size: .; CDR3: CASSPKDSYGYTF
V: TRBV6-5; size: many; CDR3: CASRPGPRLAGGNYNEQFF